The 12 T cell receptor beta chains below come from one sample, sequenced in a study of cytomegalovirus exposure and HLA in healthy donors. In the PCR, 60 Vbeta and 13 Jbeta primers were used. Assay used: immunoSEQ multiplex PCR; TCRdb lists only in-frame clones, some missing. Here the sample table reports 150,000 to 200,000 clones. Material for sequencing was PBMCs. The receptors come from a man under 40 in good health and CMV-seronegative.

V and J are TRBV15 and TRBJ1-1; D may be TRBD1 (6 bases). CDR3 length equals 14 residues. CDR1 LNHNV and CDR2 YYDKDF come from the germline V gene (reference sequence). The ends were cut back, 4 bases at V and 1 base at J, with 10 bases in the middle. In DNA, the CDR3 is TGTGCCACCAGCACACTACAGGGGAACACTGAAGCTTTCTTT. This codes for CATSTLQGNTEAFF.

The chain is built from TRBV19 and TRBJ1-1; TRBD1 aligns across 7 bases. CDR1 and CDR2 (germline): LNHDA, SQIVND (reference sequence). The CDR3 loop spans 14 amino acids. V trimming: 5 bases; J trimming: 1 base; junction bases outside the gene matches: 4. In DNA, the CDR3 is TGTGCCAGTAGTCGCGGGGACAGGAACACTGAAGCTTTCTTT. Protein sequence: CASSRGDRNTEAFF.

This rearrangement joins TRBV5-1 to TRBJ2-3; a weak D match, TRBD1 (6 bases). Germline CDR1 SGHRS, CDR2 YFSETQ. V lost 4 bases and J lost 0, with 9 bases in between. CDR3 length equals 14 residues. Here the CDR3 reads CASSAGQSTDTQYF. Written as DNA, the CDR3 is TGCGCCAGCAGCGCCGGACAGAGCACAGATACGCAGTATTTT. Looking up the rest from reference TRBV5-1 and TRBJ2-3 gives the full variable domain: KAGVTQTPRYLIKTRGQQVTLSCSPISGHRSVSWYQQTPGQGLQFLFEYFSETQRNKGNFPGRFSGRQFSNSRSEMNVSTLELGDSALYLCASSAGQSTDTQYFGPGTRLTVL.

The chain combines TRBV20-1 with TRBJ1-2; 8 nucleotides line up with TRBD1. The J segment lost 8 bases and the V segment lost 5 bases, leaving 4 bases of the junction unmatched. CDR1 DFQATT and CDR2 SNEGSKA come from the germline V gene (reference sequence). The CDR3 is 11 residues long. Written as DNA, the CDR3 is TGCAGTGCTGGACAGGGTCACGGCTACACCTTC. Its translation: CSAGQGHGYTF.

The V call is TRBV11-2, the J call TRBJ1-2; the D is unclear. This CDR3 spans 14 amino acids. V was shortened by 1 base and J by 1 base, with 7 bases between the two germline ends. Germline V gives CDR1 SGHAT, CDR2 FQNNGV. DNA of the CDR3: TGTGCCAGCAGCTTAGCACAGCTTAACTATGGCTACACCTTC. Protein sequence: CASSLAQLNYGYTF.

This chain links TRBV2 with TRBJ1-1; D call uncertain. Trimming took off 4 bases at V and 8 bases at J, with 17 bases between the two ends. From germline, CDR1 is SNHLY and CDR2 FYNNEI. CDR3 length: 14 residues. DNA of the CDR3: TGTGCCAGCAGTGCTCCCTCGGGTCTCTGGGAAGCTTTCTTT. This encodes CASSAPSGLWEAFF.

V and J are TRBV18 and TRBJ2-1, with 9 bases matching TRBD2. The germline gives CDR1 KGHSH, CDR2 LQKENI. Trimming removed 5 bases from V and 7 bases from J; junction bases left unmatched: 6. The CDR3 is made up of 14 amino acids. CDR3 DNA: TGTGCCAGCTCAAGACTAGCGGAGAATAATGAGCAGTTCTTC. It is translated as CASSRLAENNEQFF. The full variable domain, in which reference TRBV18 and TRBJ2-1 provide the parts outside the CDR3, is NAGVMQNPRHLVRRRGQEARLRCSPMKGHSHVYWYRQLPEEGLKFMVYLQKENIIDESGMPKERFSAEFPKEGPSILRIQQVVRGDSAAYFCASSRLAENNEQFFGPGTRLTVL.

The V gene is TRBV7-9, the J gene TRBJ2-1; TRBD2 aligns across 7 bases. The junction had 9 bases not matched to a gene; V was cut back by 6 bases and J by 7 bases. This CDR3 region has 14 residues. Looked up from germline, CDR1 is SEHNR and CDR2 is FQNEAQ (reference sequence). The CDR3 nucleotides are TGTGCCAGCAGACCGCCGGGAGGTTTAAATGAGCAGTTCTTC. Its translation: CASRPPGGLNEQFF. Combining the CDR3 with reference TRBV7-9 and TRBJ2-1 gives the whole variable domain DTGVSQNPRHKITKRGQNVTFRCDPISEHNRLYWYRQTLGQGPEFLTYFQNEAQLEKSRLLSDRFSAERPKGSFSTLEIQRTEQGDSAMYLCASRPPGGLNEQFFGPGTRLTVL.

The rearrangement joins TRBV4-3 to TRBJ1-2; D call uncertain. CDR3 length: 14 amino acids. Per the germline V gene, CDR1 is LGHNA and CDR2 is YSLEER. V was clipped by 0 bases and J by 8 bases, with 13 bases between them. The CDR3 sequence: CASSQDIGLSGYTF. CDR3 nucleotides: TGCGCCAGCAGCCAAGATATTGGCCTCTCCGGCTACACCTTC.

The genes are TRBV27 and TRBJ2-1; 10 nucleotides agree with TRBD2. The CDR3 totals 17 residues. The trim removed 5 bases at V and 3 bases at J, leaving 10 bases unmatched. Germline-derived CDR1 and CDR2 are MNHEY and SMNVEV (reference sequence). The DNA of the CDR3 is TGTGCCAGCAGTCCCGTGGTTACTAGCGGGGACTACAATGAGCAGTTCTTC. Amino acids: CASSPVVTSGDYNEQFF.

The rearrangement joins TRBV2 to TRBJ2-7, with 7 nucleotides matching TRBD2. The CDR3 covers 16 residues. The germline V gene has CDR1 SNHLY and CDR2 FYNNEI. J gave up 3 bases and V 3 bases, and 11 bases lay outside the gene matches. The CDR3 region has the DNA TGTGCCAGCAGTGATACCCCCAGCGGGAACTTCTACGAGCAGTACTTC. Residues: CASSDTPSGNFYEQYF.

V is TRBV6-5 and J is TRBJ2-7; possibly TRBD2 for D (6 bases). CDR1 is MNHEY, CDR2 SVGAGI, per germline. The V end lost 4 bases, the J end lost 3 bases, and 10 bases lay between the germline ends. The CDR3 runs 13 residues. The CDR3 nucleotides are TGTGCCAGCAGTTTTGGGACTGGCTACGAGCAGTACTTC. Residues: CASSFGTGYEQYF.